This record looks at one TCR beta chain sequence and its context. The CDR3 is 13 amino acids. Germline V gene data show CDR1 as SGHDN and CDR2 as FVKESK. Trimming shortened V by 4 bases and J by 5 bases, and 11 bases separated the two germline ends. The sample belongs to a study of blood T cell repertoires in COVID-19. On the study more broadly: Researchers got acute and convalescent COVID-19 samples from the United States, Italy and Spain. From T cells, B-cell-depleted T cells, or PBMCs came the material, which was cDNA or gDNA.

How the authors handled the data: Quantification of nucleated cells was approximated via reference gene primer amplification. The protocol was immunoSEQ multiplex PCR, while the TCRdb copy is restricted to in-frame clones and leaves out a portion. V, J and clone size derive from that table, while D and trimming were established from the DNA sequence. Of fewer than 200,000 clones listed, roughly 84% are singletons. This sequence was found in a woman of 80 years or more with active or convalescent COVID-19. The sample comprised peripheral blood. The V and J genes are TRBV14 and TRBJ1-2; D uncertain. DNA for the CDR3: TGTGCCAGCAGCCTAGAACTTTTATATGGCTACACCTTC. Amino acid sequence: CASSLELLYGYTF.